The clone carrying this T cell receptor beta chain was seen more than once but under ten times. One base away lies a much larger clone, so this may be a sequencing read error. Bulk tissue was left unsorted, and RNA and DNA were co-extracted from roughly 20-30 mg of it. A constant-region primer served to make TCR beta cDNA from roughly 540 ng total RNA. Modified slightly, ARM-PCR produced TCR beta libraries over three nested multiplex PCR rounds. The first two PCR rounds used TRBV1-TRBV30 forward primers with a C-beta reverse primer, 10 to 11 cycles each. TCRdb redid the calling of the multiplex PCR reads with MiXCR, one entry per CDR3 protein. The repertoire holds 100,000 to 150,000 distinct CDR3 sequences, with 50% to 80% as singletons. J was trimmed by 0 bases and V by 10 bases; bases with no gene match: 16. The CDR3 covers 17 residues. These data belong to a study of tumor-infiltrating lymphocytes in primary liver carcinoma.

The genes are TRBV12-3 or TRBV12-4 and TRBJ1-2, with 8 bases matching TRBD1. The sample comprised liver tumor tissue from sampling region 3. The subset here: tumor region T3, left-lateral pole. The sequence came from a woman aged 60-70 years with primary liver carcinoma and hepatitis B virus infection. This CDR3 is CAISTNRGRLTNYGYTF. DNA for the CDR3: TGTGCCATCAGCACAAACAGGGGGAGACTGACTAACTATGGCTACACCTTC.